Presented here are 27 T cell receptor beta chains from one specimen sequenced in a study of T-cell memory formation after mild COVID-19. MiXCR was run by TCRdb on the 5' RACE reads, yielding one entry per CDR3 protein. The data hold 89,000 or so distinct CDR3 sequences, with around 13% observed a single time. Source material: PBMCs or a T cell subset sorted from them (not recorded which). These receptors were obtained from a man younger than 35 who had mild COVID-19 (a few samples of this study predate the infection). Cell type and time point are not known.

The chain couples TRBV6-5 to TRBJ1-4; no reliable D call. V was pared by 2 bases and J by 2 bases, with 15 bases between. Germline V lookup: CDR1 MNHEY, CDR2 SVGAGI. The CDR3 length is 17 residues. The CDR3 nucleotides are TGTGCCAGCAGTTACGGAGCCCGTTGGAGCACTAATGAAAAACTGTTTTTT. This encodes CASSYGARWSTNEKLFF.

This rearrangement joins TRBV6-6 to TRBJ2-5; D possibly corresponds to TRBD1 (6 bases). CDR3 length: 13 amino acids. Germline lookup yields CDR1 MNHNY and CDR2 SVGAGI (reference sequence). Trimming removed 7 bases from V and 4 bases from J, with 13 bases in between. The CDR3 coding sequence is TGTGCCAGCACCCGGACAGATCGAGAGACCCAGTACTTC. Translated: CASTRTDRETQYF.

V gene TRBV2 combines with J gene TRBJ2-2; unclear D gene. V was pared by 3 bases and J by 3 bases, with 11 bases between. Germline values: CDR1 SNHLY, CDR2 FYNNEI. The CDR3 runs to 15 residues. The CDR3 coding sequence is TGTGCCAGCAGTGATCCAACAGAATACACCGGGGAGCTGTTTTTT. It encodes CASSDPTEYTGELFF.

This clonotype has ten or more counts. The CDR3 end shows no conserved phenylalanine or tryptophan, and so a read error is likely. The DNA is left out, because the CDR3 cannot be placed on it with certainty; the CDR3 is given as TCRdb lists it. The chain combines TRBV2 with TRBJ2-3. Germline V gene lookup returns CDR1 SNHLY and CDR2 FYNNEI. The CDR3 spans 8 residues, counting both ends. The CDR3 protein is CASSEGPV.

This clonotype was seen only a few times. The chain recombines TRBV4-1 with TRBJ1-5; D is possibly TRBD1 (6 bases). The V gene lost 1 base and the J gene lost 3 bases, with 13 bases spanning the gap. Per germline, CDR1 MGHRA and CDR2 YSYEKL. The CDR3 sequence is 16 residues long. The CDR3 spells CASSQGGAQDNQPQHF. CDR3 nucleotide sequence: TGCGCCAGCAGCCAAGGGGGGGCGCAGGACAATCAGCCCCAGCATTTT.

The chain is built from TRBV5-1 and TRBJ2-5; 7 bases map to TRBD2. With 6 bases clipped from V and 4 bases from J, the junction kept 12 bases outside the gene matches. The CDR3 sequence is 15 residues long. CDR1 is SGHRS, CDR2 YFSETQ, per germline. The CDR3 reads CASNSGGGLVETQYF. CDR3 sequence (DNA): TGCGCCAGCAACTCCGGCGGGGGTCTGGTAGAGACCCAGTACTTC.

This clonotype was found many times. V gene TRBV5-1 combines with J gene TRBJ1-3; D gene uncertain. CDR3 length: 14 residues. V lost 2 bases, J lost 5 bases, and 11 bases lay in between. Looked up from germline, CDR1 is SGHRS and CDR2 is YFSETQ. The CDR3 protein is CASSLFGWRNTIYF. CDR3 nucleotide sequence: TGCGCCAGCAGCTTATTCGGTTGGAGAAACACCATATATTTT.

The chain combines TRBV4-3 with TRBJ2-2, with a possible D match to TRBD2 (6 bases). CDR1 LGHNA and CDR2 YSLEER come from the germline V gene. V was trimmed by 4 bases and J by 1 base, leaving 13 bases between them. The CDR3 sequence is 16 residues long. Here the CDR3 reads CASSPDEGLNTGELFF. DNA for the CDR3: TGCGCCAGCAGCCCCGATGAGGGACTGAACACCGGGGAGCTGTTTTTT.

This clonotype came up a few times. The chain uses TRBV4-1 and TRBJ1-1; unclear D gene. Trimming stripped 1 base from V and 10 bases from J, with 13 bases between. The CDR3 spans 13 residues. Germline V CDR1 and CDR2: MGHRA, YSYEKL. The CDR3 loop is CASSQVGLDGAFF. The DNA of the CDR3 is TGCGCCAGCAGCCAAGTTGGGTTAGACGGAGCTTTCTTT.

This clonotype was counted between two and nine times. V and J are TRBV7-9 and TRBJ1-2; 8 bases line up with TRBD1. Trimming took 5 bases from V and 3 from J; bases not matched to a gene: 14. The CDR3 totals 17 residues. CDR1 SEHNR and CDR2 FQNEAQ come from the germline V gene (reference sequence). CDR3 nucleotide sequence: TGTGCCAGCAGCCAGCTGGGCGAATCAGGGGGCCACTATGGCTACACCTTC. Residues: CASSQLGESGGHYGYTF.

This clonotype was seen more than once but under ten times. For the CDR3, the DNA is TGTGCCAGCAGTTACGCGGGGGTTGACGGTGAGCAGTTCTTC. This gives the protein CASSYAGVDGEQFF. The rearrangement links TRBV6-2 or TRBV6-3 to TRBJ2-1; 7 bases are a match to TRBD2. The CDR3 totals 14 residues. Unmatched junction bases numbered 7, after V lost 2 bases and J lost 9 bases. Germline values: CDR1 MNHEY, CDR2 SVGEGT.

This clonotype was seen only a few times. The CDR3 here is CASSTRGLYNEQFF. The CDR3 bases are TGTGCCAGCAGTACCCGGGGGCTGTACAATGAGCAGTTCTTC. The rearrangement uses TRBV28 and TRBJ2-1; either TRBD1 or TRBD2 may supply D (6 bases each). This CDR3 is 14 amino acids long. CDR1 is MDHEN and CDR2 is SYDVKM in the germline V gene. Trimming stripped 5 bases from V and 4 bases from J, with 12 bases between.

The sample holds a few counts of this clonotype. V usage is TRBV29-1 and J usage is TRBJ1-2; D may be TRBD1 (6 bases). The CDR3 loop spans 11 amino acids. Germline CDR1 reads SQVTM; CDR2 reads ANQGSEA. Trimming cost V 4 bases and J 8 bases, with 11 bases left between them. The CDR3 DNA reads TGCAGCGTTGGAAACAGGGACGGCTACACCTTC. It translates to CSVGNRDGYTF.

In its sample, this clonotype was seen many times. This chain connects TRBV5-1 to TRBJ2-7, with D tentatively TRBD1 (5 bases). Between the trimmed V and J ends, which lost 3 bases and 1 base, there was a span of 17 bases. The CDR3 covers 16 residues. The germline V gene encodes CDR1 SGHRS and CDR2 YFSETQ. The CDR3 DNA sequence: TGCGCCAGCAGCTGGGGCGTAGGACGGCGATCCTACGAGCAGTACGTC. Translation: CASSWGVGRRSYEQYV.

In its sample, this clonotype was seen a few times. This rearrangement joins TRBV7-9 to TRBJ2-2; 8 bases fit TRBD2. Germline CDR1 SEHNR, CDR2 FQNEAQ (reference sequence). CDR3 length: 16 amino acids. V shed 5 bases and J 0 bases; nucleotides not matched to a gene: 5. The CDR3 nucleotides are TGTGCCAGCAGCACCAGCGGGGGAGCGAACACCGGGGAGCTGTTTTTT. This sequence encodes CASSTSGGANTGELFF.

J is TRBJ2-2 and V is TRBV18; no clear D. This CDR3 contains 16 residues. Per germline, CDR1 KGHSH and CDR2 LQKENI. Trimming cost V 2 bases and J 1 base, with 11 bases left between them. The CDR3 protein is CASSPNPEKNTGELFF. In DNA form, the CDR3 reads TGTGCCAGCTCACCAAATCCAGAAAAGAACACCGGGGAGCTGTTTTTT.

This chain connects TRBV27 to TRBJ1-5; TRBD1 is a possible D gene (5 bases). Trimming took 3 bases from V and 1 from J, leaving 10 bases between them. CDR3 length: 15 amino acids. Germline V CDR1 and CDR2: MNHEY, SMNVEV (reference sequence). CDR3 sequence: CASSFSGGSNQPQHF. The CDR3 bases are TGTGCCAGCAGTTTCTCCGGGGGGAGCAATCAGCCCCAGCATTTT.

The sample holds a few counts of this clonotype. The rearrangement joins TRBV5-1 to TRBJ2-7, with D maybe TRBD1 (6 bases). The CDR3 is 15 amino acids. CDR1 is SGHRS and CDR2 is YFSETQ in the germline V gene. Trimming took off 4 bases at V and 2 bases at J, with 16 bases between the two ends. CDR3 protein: CASSPGTWRPYEQYF. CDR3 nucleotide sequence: TGCGCCAGCAGCCCCGGGACATGGAGACCCTACGAGCAGTACTTC.

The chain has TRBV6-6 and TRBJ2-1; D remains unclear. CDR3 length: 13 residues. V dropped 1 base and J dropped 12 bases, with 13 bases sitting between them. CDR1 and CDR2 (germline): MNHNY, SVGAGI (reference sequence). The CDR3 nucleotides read TGTGCCAGCAGTTACTTGGGTGGAGTAGTGCAGTTCTTC. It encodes CASSYLGGVVQFF.

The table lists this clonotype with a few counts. The CDR3 spells CASSPGTGYNSPLHF. In nucleotides, the CDR3 is TGTGCCAGCAGTCCCGGGACAGGATATAATTCACCCCTCCACTTT. The chain is built from TRBV6-5 and TRBJ1-6; 8 nucleotides agree with TRBD1. The CDR3 extends over 15 amino acids. Germline CDR1 and CDR2: MNHEY and SVGAGI. Germline trimming cut 5 bases from V and 4 bases from J; bases unmatched to any gene: 4.

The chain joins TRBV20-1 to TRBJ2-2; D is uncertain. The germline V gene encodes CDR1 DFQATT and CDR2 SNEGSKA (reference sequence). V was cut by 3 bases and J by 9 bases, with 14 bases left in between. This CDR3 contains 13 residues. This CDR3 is CSARTPGERELFF. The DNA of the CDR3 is TGCAGTGCTAGGACCCCGGGTGAGCGGGAGCTGTTTTTT.

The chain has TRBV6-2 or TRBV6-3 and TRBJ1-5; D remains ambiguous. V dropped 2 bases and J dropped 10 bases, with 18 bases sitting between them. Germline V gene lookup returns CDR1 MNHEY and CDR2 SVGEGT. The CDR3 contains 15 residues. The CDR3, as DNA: TGTGCCAGCAGTTACGGCCGGACCGAGGTTTATCCCCAGCATTTT. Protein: CASSYGRTEVYPQHF.

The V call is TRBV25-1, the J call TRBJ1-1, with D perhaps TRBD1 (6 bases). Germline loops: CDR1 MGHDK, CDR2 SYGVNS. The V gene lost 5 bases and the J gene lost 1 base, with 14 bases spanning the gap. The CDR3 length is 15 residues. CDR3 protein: CASSNPTGGNTEAFF. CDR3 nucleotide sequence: TGTGCCAGCAGTAACCCGACAGGAGGGAACACTGAAGCTTTCTTT. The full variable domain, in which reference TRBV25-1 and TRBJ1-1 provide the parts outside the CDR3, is EADIYQTPRYLVIGTGKKITLECSQTMGHDKMYWYQQDPGMELHLIHYSYGVNSTEKGDLSSESTVSRIRTEHFPLTLESARPSHTSQYLCASSNPTGGNTEAFFGQGTRLTVV.

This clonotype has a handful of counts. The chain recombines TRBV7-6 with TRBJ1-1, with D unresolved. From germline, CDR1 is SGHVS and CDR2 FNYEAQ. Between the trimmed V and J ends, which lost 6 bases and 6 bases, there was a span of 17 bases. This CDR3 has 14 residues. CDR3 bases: TGTGCCAGCAGTACGGACCGCTACTGGGCTGAAGCTTTCTTT. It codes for CASSTDRYWAEAFF.

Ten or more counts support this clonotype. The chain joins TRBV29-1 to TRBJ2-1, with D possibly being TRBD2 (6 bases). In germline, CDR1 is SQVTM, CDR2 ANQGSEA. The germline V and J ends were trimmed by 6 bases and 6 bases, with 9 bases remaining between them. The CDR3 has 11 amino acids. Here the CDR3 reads CSVDSGNEQFF. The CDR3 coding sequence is TGCAGCGTCGATAGCGGCAATGAGCAGTTCTTC.

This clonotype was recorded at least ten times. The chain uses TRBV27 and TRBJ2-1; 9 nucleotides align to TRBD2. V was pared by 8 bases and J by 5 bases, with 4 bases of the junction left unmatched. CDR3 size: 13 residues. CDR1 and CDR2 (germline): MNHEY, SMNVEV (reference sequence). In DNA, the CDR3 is TGTGCCAGCTCCTCTAGCGGGGACAATGAGCAGTTCTTC. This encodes CASSSSGDNEQFF.

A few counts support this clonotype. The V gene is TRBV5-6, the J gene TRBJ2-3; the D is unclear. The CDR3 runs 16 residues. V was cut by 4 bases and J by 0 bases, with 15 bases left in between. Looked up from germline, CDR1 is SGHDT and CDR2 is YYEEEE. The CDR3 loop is CASSPWALESTDTQYF. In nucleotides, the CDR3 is TGTGCCAGCAGCCCCTGGGCCCTGGAGAGCACAGATACGCAGTATTTT.